Described below is a single T cell receptor beta chain sequence and its context. V was clipped by 4 bases and J by 0 bases, with 9 bases between them. The CDR3 is 14 amino acids. Germline values: CDR1 SGHRS, CDR2 YFSETQ. These data originate in a study of T cell responses to AZD1222 COVID-19 vaccine. TCRdb's table, derived via immunoSEQ multiplex PCR, lists solely in-frame clones and lacks some. The sample contains 60,000 to 65,000 clones, about 83% of which appear only once. The J gene is TRBJ2-3, the V gene TRBV5-1, with D possibly matching TRBD2 (5 bases). This TCR was recovered from an adult in good health. The sample in question was peripheral blood, obtained on day 0 of AZD1222 vaccination. CDR3: CASSVGDSTDTQYF. The CDR3 bases are TGCGCCAGCAGCGTCGGGGATAGCACAGATACGCAGTATTTT.